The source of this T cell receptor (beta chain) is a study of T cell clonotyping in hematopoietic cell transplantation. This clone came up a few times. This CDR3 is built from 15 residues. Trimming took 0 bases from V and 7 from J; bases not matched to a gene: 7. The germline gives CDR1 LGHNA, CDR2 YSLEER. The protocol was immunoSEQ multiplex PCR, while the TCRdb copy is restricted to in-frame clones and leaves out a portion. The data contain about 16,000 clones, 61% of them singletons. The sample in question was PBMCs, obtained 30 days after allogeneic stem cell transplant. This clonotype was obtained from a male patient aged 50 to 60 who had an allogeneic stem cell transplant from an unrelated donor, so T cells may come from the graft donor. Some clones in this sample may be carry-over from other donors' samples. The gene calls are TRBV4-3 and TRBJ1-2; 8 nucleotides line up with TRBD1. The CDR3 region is CASSQESGTGGGYTF. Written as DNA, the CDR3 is TGCGCCAGCAGCCAAGAATCCGGGACAGGTGGTGGCTACACCTTC.